This T cell receptor beta chain was obtained from a study of CD8 T cells in Susac syndrome. An input of about 0.5 to 1 ug of RNA was subjected to reverse transcription using random hexamers. immunoSEQ multiplex PCR amplified TCR beta CDR3 across 54 Vbeta, 13 Jbeta. TCRdb fed the immunoSEQ multiplex PCR reads into MiXCR, producing one record per CDR3 protein. The sample lists around 150,000 distinct CDR3 sequences; around 95% were seen once. The authors negatively isolated CD8+ and CD4+ T cells and FACS-enriched TEMRA cells. The germline gives CDR1 SQVTM, CDR2 ANQGSEA. This CDR3 contains 15 residues. After removal of 7 bases from V and 0 bases from J, the junction contained 11 bases not matched to a gene.

The sequence was obtained from a human donor with Susac syndrome. The gene calls are TRBV29-1 and TRBJ2-7; 8 positions match TRBD2. The sequencing input was CD4+ T cells from PBMCs. The CDR3 protein is CSARVAGISSYEQYF. In DNA form, the CDR3 reads TGCAGCGCCCGAGTAGCGGGAATAAGCTCCTACGAGCAGTACTTC.